What follows is one T cell receptor (beta chain) and its context. What it binds is unknown. The entry originates in a study of T cell responses to AZD1222 COVID-19 vaccine. Looking at the study overall: Analysis merged second doses at about 4 or about 12 weeks.

There are 16 residues in the CDR3. Germline CDR1 reads SNHLY; CDR2 reads FYNNEI. The J segment lost 4 bases and the V segment lost 5 bases, leaving 6 bases of the junction unmatched. Data came from immunoSEQ multiplex PCR; TCRdb stores just in-frame clones and leaves some out. This sample has about 150,000 clones, with 90% found just once. Study-wide findings and caveats: White British donors predominated, females outnumbered males, and clonal diversity was possibly underestimated. Seropositive AZD1222 recipients at baseline numbered only six or seven. Nearly half of spike-specific TCRs reportedly target variant regions that are unmutated in the B.1.351 and B.1.1.7 variants.

Material: peripheral blood, obtained on day 0 of AZD1222 vaccination. The TCR sequence derives from an adult in good health. This rearrangement joins TRBV2 to TRBJ2-5, with 14 nucleotides matching TRBD2. For the CDR3, the DNA is TGTGCCAGCAGTACAGGGACTAGCGGGAGTGCAGAGACCCAGTACTTC. It translates to CASSTGTSGSAETQYF.